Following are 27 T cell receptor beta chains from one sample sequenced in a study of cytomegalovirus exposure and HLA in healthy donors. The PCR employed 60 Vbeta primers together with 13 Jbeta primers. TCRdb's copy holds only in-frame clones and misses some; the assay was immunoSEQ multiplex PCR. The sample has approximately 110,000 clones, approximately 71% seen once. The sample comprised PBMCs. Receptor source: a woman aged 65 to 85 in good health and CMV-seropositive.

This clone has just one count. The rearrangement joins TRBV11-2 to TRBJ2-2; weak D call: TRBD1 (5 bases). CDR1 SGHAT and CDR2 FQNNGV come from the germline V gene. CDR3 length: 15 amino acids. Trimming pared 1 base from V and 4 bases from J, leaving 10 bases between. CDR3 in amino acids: CASSLVAGSTGELFF. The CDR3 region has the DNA TGTGCCAGCAGCTTAGTGGCAGGGTCCACCGGGGAGCTGTTTTTT.

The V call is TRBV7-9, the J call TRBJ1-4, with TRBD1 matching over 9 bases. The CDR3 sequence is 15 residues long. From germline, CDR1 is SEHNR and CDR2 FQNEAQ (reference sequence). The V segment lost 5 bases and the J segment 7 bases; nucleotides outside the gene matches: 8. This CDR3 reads CASSAGTGWTEKLFF. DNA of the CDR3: TGTGCCAGCAGCGCGGGGACAGGGTGGACTGAAAAACTGTTTTTT.

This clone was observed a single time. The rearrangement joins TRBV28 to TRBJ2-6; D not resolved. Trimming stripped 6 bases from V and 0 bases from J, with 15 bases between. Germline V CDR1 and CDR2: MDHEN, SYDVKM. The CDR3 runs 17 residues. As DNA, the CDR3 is TGTGCCAGCAGCGGAAGGCAGGTACCCTCTGGGGCCAACGTCCTGACTTTC. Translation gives CASSGRQVPSGANVLTF.

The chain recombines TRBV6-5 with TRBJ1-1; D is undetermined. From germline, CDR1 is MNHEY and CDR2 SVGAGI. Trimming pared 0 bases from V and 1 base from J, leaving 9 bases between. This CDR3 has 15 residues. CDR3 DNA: TGTGCCAGCAGTTACTCCGTACAGCAGAACACTGAAGCTTTCTTT. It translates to CASSYSVQQNTEAFF.

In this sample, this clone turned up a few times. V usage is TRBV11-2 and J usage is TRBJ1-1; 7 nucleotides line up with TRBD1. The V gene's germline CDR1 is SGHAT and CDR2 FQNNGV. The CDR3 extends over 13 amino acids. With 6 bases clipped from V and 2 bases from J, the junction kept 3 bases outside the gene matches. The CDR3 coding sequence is TGTGCCAGCAGGAGACAGGGAAACACTGAAGCTTTCTTT. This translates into CASRRQGNTEAFF.

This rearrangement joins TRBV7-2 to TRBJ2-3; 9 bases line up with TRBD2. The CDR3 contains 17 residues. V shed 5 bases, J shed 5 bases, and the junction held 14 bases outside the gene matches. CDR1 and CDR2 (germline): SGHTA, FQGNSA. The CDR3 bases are TGTGCCAGCAGCGAATGGACTAGCGCCCATCGCGGAGATACGCAGTATTTT. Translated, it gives CASSEWTSAHRGDTQYF. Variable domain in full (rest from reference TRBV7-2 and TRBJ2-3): GAGVSQSPSNKVTEKGKDVELRCDPISGHTALYWYRQSLGQGLEFLIYFQGNSAPDKSGLPSDRFSAERTGGSVSTLTIQRTQQEDSAVYLCASSEWTSAHRGDTQYFGPGTRLTVL.

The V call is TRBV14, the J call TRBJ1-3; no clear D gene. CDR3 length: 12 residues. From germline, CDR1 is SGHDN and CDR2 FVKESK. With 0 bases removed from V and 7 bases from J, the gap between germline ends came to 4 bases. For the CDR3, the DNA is TGTGCCAGCAGCCAAGATCGGAACACCATATATTTT. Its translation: CASSQDRNTIYF.

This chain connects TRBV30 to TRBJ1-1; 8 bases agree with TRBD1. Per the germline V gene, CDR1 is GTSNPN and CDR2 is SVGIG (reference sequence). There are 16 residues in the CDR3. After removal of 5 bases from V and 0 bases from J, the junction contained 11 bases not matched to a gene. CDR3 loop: CAWVAPGQGLNTEAFF. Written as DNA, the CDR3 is TGTGCCTGGGTAGCCCCCGGACAGGGCCTGAACACTGAAGCTTTCTTT.

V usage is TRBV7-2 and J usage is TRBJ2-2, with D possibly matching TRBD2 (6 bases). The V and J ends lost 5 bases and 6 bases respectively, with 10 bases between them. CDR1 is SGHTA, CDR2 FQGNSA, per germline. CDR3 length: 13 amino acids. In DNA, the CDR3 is TGTGCCAGCAGCCCTTCGGGGGCCGGGGAGCTGTTTTTT. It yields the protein CASSPSGAGELFF.

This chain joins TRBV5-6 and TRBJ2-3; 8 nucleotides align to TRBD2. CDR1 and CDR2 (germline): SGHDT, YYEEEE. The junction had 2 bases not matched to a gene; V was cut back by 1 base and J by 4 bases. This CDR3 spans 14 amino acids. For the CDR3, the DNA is TGTGCCAGCAGCTTGTCCGGGGGGGCAGATACGCAGTATTTT. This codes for CASSLSGGADTQYF.

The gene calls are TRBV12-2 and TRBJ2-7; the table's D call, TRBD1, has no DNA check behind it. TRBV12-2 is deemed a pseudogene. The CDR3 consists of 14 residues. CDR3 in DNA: TGTGCAAGTCGACTACAGGGGTTATCCTACGAGCAGTACTTC. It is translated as CASRLQGLSYEQYF.

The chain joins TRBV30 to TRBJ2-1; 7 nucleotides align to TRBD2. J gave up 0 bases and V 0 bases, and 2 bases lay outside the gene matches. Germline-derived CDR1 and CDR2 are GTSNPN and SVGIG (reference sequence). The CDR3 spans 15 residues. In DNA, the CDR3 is TGTGCCTGGAGTGTAGCGGGAAGCTCCTACAATGAGCAGTTCTTC. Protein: CAWSVAGSSYNEQFF. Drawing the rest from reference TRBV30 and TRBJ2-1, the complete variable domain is SQTIHQWPATLVQPVGSPLSLECTVEGTSNPNLYWYRQAAGRGLQLLFYSVGIGQISSEVPQNLSASRPQDRQFILSSKKLLLSDSGFYLCAWSVAGSSYNEQFFGPGTRLTVL.

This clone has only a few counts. CDR3 DNA sequence: TGTGCCAGCAGTAGGGGAAGGAGTTCACCCCTCCACTTT. This sequence encodes CASSRGRSSPLHF. The V call is TRBV6-5, the J call TRBJ1-6; possibly TRBD1 for D (5 bases). CDR1 is MNHEY, CDR2 SVGAGI, per germline. This CDR3 contains 13 residues. Between the trimmed V and J ends, which lost 5 bases and 9 bases, there was a span of 11 bases.

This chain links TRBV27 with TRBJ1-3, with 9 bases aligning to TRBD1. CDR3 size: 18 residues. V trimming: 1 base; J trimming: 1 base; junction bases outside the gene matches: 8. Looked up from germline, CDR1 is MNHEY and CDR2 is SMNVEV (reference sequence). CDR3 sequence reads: CASSLFSPDRGSGNTIYF. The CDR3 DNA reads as TGTGCCAGCAGTTTATTTAGTCCGGACAGGGGATCTGGAAACACCATATATTTT.

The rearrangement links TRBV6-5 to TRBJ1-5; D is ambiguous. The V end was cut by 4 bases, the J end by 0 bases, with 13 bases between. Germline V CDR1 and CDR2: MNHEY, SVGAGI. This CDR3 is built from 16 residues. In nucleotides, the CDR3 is TGTGCCAGCAGTTCAAAACAGCCGTATAGCAATCAGCCCCAGCATTTT. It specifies CASSSKQPYSNQPQHF.

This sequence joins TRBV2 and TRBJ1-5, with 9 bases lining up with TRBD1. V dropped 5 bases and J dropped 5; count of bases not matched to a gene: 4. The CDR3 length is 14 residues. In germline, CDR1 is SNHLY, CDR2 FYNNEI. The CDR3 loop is CASSTGQGYQPQHF. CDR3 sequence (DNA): TGTGCCAGCAGTACGGGACAGGGATATCAGCCCCAGCATTTT.

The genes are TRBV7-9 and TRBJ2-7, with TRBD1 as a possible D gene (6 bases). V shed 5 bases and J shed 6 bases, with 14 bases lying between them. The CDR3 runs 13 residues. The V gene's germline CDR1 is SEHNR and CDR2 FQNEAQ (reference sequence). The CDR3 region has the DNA TGTGCCAGCAGCATCCGAACAGGGCTCGAGCAGTACTTC. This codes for CASSIRTGLEQYF.

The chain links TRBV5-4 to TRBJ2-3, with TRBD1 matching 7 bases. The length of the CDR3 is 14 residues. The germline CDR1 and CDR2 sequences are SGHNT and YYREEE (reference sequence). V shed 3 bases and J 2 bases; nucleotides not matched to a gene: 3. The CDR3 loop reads CASSWDSPTDTQYF. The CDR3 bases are TGTGCCAGCAGCTGGGACAGCCCCACAGATACGCAGTATTTT.

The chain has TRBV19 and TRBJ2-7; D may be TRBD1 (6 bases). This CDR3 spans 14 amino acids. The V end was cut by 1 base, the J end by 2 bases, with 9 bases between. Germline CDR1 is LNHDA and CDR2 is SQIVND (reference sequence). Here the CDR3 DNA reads TGTGCCAGTAGTATAGGGAGGACAGCCTACGAGCAGTACTTC. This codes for CASSIGRTAYEQYF. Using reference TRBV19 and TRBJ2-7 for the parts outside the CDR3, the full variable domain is DGGITQSPKYLFRKEGQNVTLSCEQNLNHDAMYWYRQDPGQGLRLIYYSQIVNDFQKGDIAEGYSVSREKKESFPLTVTSAQKNPTAFYLCASSIGRTAYEQYFGPGTRLTVT.

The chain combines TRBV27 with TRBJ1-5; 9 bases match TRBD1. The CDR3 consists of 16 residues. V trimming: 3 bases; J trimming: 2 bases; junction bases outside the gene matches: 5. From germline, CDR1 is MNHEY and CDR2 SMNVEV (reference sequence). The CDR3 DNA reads TGTGCCAGCAGTTTTACAGGGGGCTCTGGCAATCAGCCCCAGCATTTT. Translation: CASSFTGGSGNQPQHF.

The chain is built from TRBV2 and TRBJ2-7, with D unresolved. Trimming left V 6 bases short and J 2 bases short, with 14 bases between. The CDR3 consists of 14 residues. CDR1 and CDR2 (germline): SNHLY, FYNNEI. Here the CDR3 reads CASRTIRSPYEQYF. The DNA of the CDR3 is TGTGCCAGCAGAACTATCCGGTCCCCCTACGAGCAGTACTTC. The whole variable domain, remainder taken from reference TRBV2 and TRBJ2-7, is EPEVTQTPSHQVTQMGQEVILRCVPISNHLYFYWYRQILGQKVEFLVSFYNNEISEKSEIFDDQFSVERPDGSNFTLKIRSTKLEDSAMYFCASRTIRSPYEQYFGPGTRLTVT.

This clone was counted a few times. CDR3 bases: TGTGCCAGCAGCTCCTCCCTCGGGGGGCTAGCACCCACCCTAATCCCAGATACGCAGTATTTT. This sequence encodes CASSSSLGGLAPTLIPDTQYF. The gene calls are TRBV7-3 and TRBJ2-3, with a tentative D call TRBD2 (7 bases). V gave up 4 bases and J gave up 4 bases, with 33 bases separating them. Per germline, CDR1 SGHTA and CDR2 FQGTGA. This CDR3 region has 21 residues.

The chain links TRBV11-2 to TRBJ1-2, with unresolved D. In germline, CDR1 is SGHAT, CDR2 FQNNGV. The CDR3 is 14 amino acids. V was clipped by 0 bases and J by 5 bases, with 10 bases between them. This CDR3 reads CASSLDQRTYGYTF. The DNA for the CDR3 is TGTGCCAGCAGCTTAGATCAAAGGACTTATGGCTACACCTTC.

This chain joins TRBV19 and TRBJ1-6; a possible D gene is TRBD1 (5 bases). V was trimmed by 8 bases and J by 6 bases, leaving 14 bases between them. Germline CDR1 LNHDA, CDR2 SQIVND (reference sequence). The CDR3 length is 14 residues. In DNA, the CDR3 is TGTGCCAGTGGAAACGGACAACCTAATTCACCCCTCCACTTT. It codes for CASGNGQPNSPLHF.

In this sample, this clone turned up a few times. In DNA, the CDR3 is TGTGCCAGCAGCTTAACAACTAGCGGGGCCCCCGGGGAGCTGTTTTTT. This encodes CASSLTTSGAPGELFF. The chain employs TRBV7-3 and TRBJ2-2, with TRBD2 matching over 10 bases. From germline, CDR1 is SGHTA and CDR2 FQGTGA. V lost 0 bases to trimming and J lost 6 bases; unmatched junction nucleotides: 4. The CDR3 has 16 residues.

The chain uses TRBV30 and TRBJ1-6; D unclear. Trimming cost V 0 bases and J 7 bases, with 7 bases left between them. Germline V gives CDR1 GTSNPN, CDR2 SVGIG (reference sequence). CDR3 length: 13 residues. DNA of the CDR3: TGTGCCTGGAGTGTTGGTGGCAATTCACCCCTCCACTTT. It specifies CAWSVGGNSPLHF.

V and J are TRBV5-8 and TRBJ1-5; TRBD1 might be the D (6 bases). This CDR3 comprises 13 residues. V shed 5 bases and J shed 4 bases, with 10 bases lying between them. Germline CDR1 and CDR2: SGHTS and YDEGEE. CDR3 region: CASSYQGNQPQHF. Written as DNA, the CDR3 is TGTGCCAGCAGTTACCAGGGGAATCAGCCCCAGCATTTT. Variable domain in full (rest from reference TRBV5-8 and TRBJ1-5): EAGVTQSPTHLIKTRGQQATLRCSPISGHTSVYWYQQALGLGLQFLLWYDEGEERNRGNFPPRFSGRQFPNYSSELNVNALELEDSALYLCASSYQGNQPQHFGDGTRLSIL.